The rows below give T cell receptor beta chains drawn from one sample of a study of blood T cell repertoires in COVID-19. The table came from immunoSEQ multiplex PCR; TCRdb's copy has only in-frame clones and leaves some out. The profile covers more than 300,000 clones, with more than 90% appearing a single time and approximately 18% taken by the ten largest. Material: PBMCs or T cells enriched from blood (not recorded which). The receptor set was obtained from a woman aged 25 to 45 who had recovered from COVID-19. CDR3s include the opening cysteine and the closing phenylalanine or tryptophan. The D gene is left open where the match is weak. For some rows the clone size is stated as once, few or many, or as a class when expanded; others skip it.

d_call,v_call,clone_size,j_call,cdr3_nt,cdr3_aa
.,TRBV12-3/TRBV12-4,.,TRBJ2-1,TGTGCCAGCAGCTCTAACAATGAGCAGTTCTTC,CASSSNNEQFF
TRBD1,TRBV5-1,.,TRBJ1-4,TGCGCCAGCAGCTGGGGGACAGGGGGTGAAAAACTGTTTTTT,CASSWGTGGEKLFF
TRBD1,TRBV9,.,TRBJ2-1,TGTGCCAGCAGCCCGAGGACAGGGGCCGAAAGTGAGCAGTTCTTC,CASSPRTGAESEQFF
TRBD2,TRBV28,.,TRBJ2-3,TGTGCCAGCAGTCCCGGGACTAGCGGCCTCACAGATACGCAGTATTTT,CASSPGTSGLTDTQYF
TRBD2,TRBV28,.,TRBJ2-4,TGTGCCAGCAGTCCCCCGGCGGCGGGAGTTTCCAAAAACATTCAGTACTTC,CASSPPAAGVSKNIQYF
TRBD2,TRBV14,.,TRBJ2-3,TGTGCCAGCAGTCGGGCGGGGGTGAGGGATACGCAGTATTTT,CASSRAGVRDTQYF
.,TRBV19,.,TRBJ1-1,TGTGCCAGTAGTGGTTCAGGCACGATGAACACTGAAGCTTTCTTT,CASSGSGTMNTEAFF
.,TRBV5-6,.,TRBJ2-5,TGTGCCAGCAGCTTTACGGGCGGGGAGACCCAGTACTTC,CASSFTGGETQYF
TRBD1,TRBV9,.,TRBJ1-2,TGTGCCAGCAGCGTGAGGGACAGGGGGCGAGATGGCTACACCTTC,CASSVRDRGRDGYTF
TRBD1,TRBV11-3,once,TRBJ1-6,TGTGCCAGCAGCTTAGGGACAGGGGGTTCACCCCTCCACTTT,CASSLGTGGSPLHF
.,TRBV5-6,.,TRBJ2-3,TGTGCCAGCAGCTTGAAGGGGGTGAGCACAGATACGCAGTATTTT,CASSLKGVSTDTQYF
.,TRBV5-4,.,TRBJ2-7,TGTGCCAGCAGCTCGGGAGAGTCCTACGAGCAGTACTTC,CASSSGESYEQYF
TRBD2,TRBV6-2/TRBV6-3,.,TRBJ2-4,TGTGCCAGCAGTTACTTCAGGGACTATCCCAAAAACATTCAGTACTTC,CASSYFRDYPKNIQYF
.,TRBV5-1,.,TRBJ2-2,TGCGCCAGCAGCTTGGACGGTGCGACCGGGGAGCTGTTTTTT,CASSLDGATGELFF
TRBD2,TRBV6-5,.,TRBJ2-7,TGTGCCAGCAGAACCGGGACTAGCGGCTTCTACGAGCAGTACTTC,CASRTGTSGFYEQYF
.,TRBV5-1,.,TRBJ1-2,TGCGCCAGCAGCTTACAGGGAGAGGCCCTCTATGGCTACACCTTC,CASSLQGEALYGYTF
.,TRBV2,.,TRBJ1-2,TGTGCCAGCAGTGACGGGTCTGGCAGGGGCGAATTTAACTATGGCTACACCTTC,CASSDGSGRGEFNYGYTF
TRBD2,TRBV7-9,.,TRBJ2-2,TGTGCCAGCGGCCCGACTAGCGGGAGGGCAGCCGGGGAGCTGTTTTTT,CASGPTSGRAAGELFF
TRBD1,TRBV27,.,TRBJ2-5,TGTGCCAGCAGTATCCCGGGACAGGGGTATTCGGAGACCCAGTACTTC,CASSIPGQGYSETQYF
.,TRBV25-1,.,TRBJ2-7,TGTGCCAGCAGCTCCCAGGGCGGGACCTACGAGCAGTACTTC,CASSSQGGTYEQYF
TRBD2,TRBV3-1/TRBV3-2,.,TRBJ2-3,TGTGCCAGCAGCCCTATCACACAACAAGCGGGAGGTGGGGGGGATACGCAGTATTTT,CASSPITQQAGGGGDTQYF
.,TRBV19,.,TRBJ2-7,TGTGCCAGTAGTATATGGAGGGGCGAGCAGTACTTC,CASSIWRGEQYF
TRBD2,TRBV7-9,.,TRBJ2-7,TGTGCCAGCAGCTTTCTGACTAGCGGGAGTGGCGAGCAGTACTTC,CASSFLTSGSGEQYF
.,TRBV5-1,.,TRBJ1-1,TGCGCCAGCAGCTTAACTCAGGGGAACACTGAAGCTTTCTTT,CASSLTQGNTEAFF
.,TRBV24-1,.,TRBJ2-3,TGTGCCACCAGTGGGGACTTTAGCACAGATACGCAGTATTTT,CATSGDFSTDTQYF
TRBD2,TRBV28,.,TRBJ2-1,TGTGCCAGCAGTCTAGCGGGAGGGGGTTGGTATGAGCAGTTCTTC,CASSLAGGGWYEQFF
.,TRBV14,.,TRBJ2-7,TGTGCCAGCAGCCAAGGGCCGGGAAGGGAGTACTTC,CASSQGPGREYF
TRBD1,TRBV6-5,.,TRBJ2-1,TGTGCCAGCAGTTGGACGACAGGGGGCTTCAATGAGCAGTTCTTC,CASSWTTGGFNEQFF
.,TRBV7-6,.,TRBJ2-3,TGTGCCAGCAGCCCGAGACTAGCAGATACGCAGTATTTT,CASSPRLADTQYF
.,TRBV3-1/TRBV3-2,.,TRBJ1-3,TGTGCCAGCAGCTACCGGGGGACGGGGAACACCATATATTTT,CASSYRGTGNTIYF
TRBD1,TRBV30,.,TRBJ1-5,TGTGCCTCGGCGATTACCAGACAGGGGGACAATCAGCCCCAGCATTTT,CASAITRQGDNQPQHF
.,TRBV4-3,.,TRBJ2-7,TGCGCCAGCAGCCAAGGCAGACAGGCTGCCTACGAGCAGTACTTC,CASSQGRQAAYEQYF
TRBD1,TRBV18,.,TRBJ2-5,TGTGCCAGCTCACCGCGGACAGGCCCGCAAGAGACCCAGTACTTC,CASSPRTGPQETQYF
.,TRBV15,.,TRBJ1-4,TGTGCCACCAGCGGTCCCATAGAGGGTGAAAAACTGTTTTTT,CATSGPIEGEKLFF
.,TRBV7-3,.,TRBJ2-1,TGTGCCAGCAGCGTGGACTTATACAATGAGCAGTTCTTC,CASSVDLYNEQFF
.,TRBV6-5,.,TRBJ2-7,TGTGCCAGCAGCGCGGCCCGAACCCCCTCCTACGAGCAGTACTTC,CASSAARTPSYEQYF
.,TRBV4-1,.,TRBJ1-4,TGCGCCAGCAGCGAAAACACTGAAAAACTGTTTTTT,CASSENTEKLFF
.,TRBV11-2,.,TRBJ2-7,TGTGCCAGCAGCTTAGATCAGGTAGACGGCTACGAGCAGTACTTC,CASSLDQVDGYEQYF
.,TRBV11-2,.,TRBJ1-2,TGTGCCAGCAGCCCTGGGGGCCCACGCCCAGGCTATGGCTACACCTTC,CASSPGGPRPGYGYTF
TRBD1,TRBV6-5,.,TRBJ1-1,TGTGCCAGCAGTTCGGAGGACAGGGGCTGGTACACTGAAGCTTTCTTT,CASSSEDRGWYTEAFF
TRBD2,TRBV29-1,.,TRBJ2-2,TGCAGCGTGGGACTAGCGGCTAACACCGGGGAGCTGTTTTTT,CSVGLAANTGELFF
TRBD1,TRBV5-1,.,TRBJ2-3,TGCGCCAGCAGCTTGACAGGGGGCCCCCGCACAGATACGCAGTATTTT,CASSLTGGPRTDTQYF
TRBD2,TRBV9,.,TRBJ2-1,TGTGCCAGCAGCTGGGGGGGACTAGCGGAGGATGAGCAGTTCTTC,CASSWGGLAEDEQFF
TRBD2,TRBV4-1,.,TRBJ2-3,TGCGCCAGCAGTGAGGTATGGCGGGAGGTGGATACGCAGTATTTT,CASSEVWREVDTQYF
TRBD1,TRBV7-3,.,TRBJ1-1,TGTGCCAGCAGCCCACGCACCGGGACAGGCCAGATGAACACTGAAGCTTTCTTT,CASSPRTGTGQMNTEAFF
.,TRBV30,.,TRBJ1-2,TGTGCCTGGAGTACATCCGCATACACTGGCTACACCTTC,CAWSTSAYTGYTF
TRBD2,TRBV11-2,.,TRBJ2-1,TGTGCCAGCAGCTTGGGGACTAGCGGGGGTTCAGAGCAGTTCTTC,CASSLGTSGGSEQFF
.,TRBV28,.,TRBJ1-3,TGTGCCAGCAGTCTTTTGAACTCCGGGGGGATCTCTGGAAACACCATATATTTT,CASSLLNSGGISGNTIYF
.,TRBV7-9,.,TRBJ1-2,TGTGCCCACTCCTCAGGGGACTATGGCTACACCTTC,CAHSSGDYGYTF
TRBD1,TRBV3-1/TRBV3-2,.,TRBJ1-2,TGTGCCAGCAGCCAGTTACCGGGACAGCATGGCTACACCTTC,CASSQLPGQHGYTF
.,TRBV11-3,few,TRBJ1-5,TGTGCCAGCAGCTTTCGGTGGAATCAGCCCCAGCATTTT,CASSFRWNQPQHF
TRBD1,TRBV4-2,.,TRBJ1-4,TGTGCCAGCAGCCAAGTAGGCAGGGGGGAAAAACTGTTTTTT,CASSQVGRGEKLFF